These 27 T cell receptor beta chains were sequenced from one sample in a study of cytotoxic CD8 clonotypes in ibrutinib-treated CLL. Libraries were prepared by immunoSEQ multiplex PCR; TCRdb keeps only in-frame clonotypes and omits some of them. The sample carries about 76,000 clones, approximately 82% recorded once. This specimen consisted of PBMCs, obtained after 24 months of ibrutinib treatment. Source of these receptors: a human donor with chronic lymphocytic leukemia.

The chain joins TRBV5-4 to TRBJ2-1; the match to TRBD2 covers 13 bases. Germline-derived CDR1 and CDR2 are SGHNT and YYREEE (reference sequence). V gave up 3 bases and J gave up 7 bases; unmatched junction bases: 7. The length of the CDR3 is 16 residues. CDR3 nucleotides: TGTGCCAGCAGCTCCACTAGCGGGAGGGCCCGGAATGAGCAGTTCTTC. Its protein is CASSSTSGRARNEQFF.

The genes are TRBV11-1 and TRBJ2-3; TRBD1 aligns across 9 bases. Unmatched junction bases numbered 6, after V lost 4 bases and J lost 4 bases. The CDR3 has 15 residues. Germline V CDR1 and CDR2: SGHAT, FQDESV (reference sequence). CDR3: CASSSGTGRADTQYF. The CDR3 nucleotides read TGTGCCAGCAGCTCCGGGACAGGGAGGGCAGATACGCAGTATTTT.

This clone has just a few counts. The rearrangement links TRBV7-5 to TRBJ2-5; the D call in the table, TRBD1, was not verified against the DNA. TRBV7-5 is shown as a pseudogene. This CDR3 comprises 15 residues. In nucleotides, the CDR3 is TGTGTCAGAAGACCCCTGACAGGGGGCGAAGAGACCCAGTACTTC. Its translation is CVRRPLTGGEETQYF.

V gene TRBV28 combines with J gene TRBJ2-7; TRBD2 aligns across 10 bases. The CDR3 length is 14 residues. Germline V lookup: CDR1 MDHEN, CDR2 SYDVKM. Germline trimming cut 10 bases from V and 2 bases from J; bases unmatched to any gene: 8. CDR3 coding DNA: TGTGCCACAGAGTTAGCGGGAGGCCCCTACGAGCAGTACTTC. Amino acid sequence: CATELAGGPYEQYF. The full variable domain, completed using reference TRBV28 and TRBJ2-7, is DVKVTQSSRYLVKRTGEKVFLECVQDMDHENMFWYRQDPGLGLRLIYFSYDVKMKEKGDIPEGYSVSREKKERFSLILESASTNQTSMYLCATELAGGPYEQYFGPGTRLTVT.

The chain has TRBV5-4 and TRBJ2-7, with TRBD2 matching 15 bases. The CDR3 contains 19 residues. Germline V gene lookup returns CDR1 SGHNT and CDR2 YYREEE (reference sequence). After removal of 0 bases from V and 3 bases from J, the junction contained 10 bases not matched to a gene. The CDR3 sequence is CASSLAGLAGGTVGYEQYF. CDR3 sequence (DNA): TGTGCCAGCAGCTTGGCCGGACTAGCGGGAGGGACCGTGGGCTACGAGCAGTACTTC.

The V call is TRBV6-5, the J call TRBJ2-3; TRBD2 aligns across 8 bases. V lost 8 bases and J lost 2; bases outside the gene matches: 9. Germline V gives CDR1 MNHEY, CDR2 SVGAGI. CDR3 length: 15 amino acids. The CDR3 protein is CASGEVAGPTDTQYF. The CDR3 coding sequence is TGTGCCAGCGGAGAGGTAGCGGGGCCCACAGATACGCAGTATTTT.

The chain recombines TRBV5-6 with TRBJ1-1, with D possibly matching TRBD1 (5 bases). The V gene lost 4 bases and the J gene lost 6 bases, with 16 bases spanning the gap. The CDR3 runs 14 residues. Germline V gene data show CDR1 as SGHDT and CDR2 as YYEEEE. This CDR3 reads CASSPGPGTPEAFF. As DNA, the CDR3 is TGTGCCAGCAGCCCAGGGCCGGGGACGCCTGAAGCTTTCTTT.

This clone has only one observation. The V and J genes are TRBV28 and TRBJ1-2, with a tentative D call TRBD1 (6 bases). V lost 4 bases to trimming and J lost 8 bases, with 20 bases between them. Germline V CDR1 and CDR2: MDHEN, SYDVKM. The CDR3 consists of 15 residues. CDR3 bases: TGTGCCAGCAGTTCCCTGGACAGCTCCGTGGGGGGCTACACCTTC. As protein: CASSSLDSSVGGYTF.

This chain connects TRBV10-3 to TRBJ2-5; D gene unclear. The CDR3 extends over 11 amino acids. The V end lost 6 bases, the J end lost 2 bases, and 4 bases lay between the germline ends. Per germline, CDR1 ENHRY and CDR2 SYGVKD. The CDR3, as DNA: TGTGCCATCAGGGTTCAAGAGACCCAGTACTTC. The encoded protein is CAIRVQETQYF.

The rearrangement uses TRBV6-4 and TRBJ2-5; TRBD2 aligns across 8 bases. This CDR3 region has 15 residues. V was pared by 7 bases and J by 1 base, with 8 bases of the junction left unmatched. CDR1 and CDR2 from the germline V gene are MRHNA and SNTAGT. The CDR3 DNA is TGTGCCAGCAACCTCAGCGGGAGACTCCAAGAGACCCAGTACTTC. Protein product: CASNLSGRLQETQYF.

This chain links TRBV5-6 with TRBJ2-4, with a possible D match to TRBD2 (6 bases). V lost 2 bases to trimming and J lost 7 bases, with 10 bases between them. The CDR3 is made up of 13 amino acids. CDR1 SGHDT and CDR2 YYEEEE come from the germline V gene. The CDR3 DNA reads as TGTGCCAGCAGCTTCCCCGGGAGCAACATTCAGTACTTC. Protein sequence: CASSFPGSNIQYF. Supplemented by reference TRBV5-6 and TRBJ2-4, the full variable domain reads DAGVTQSPTHLIKTRGQQVTLRCSPKSGHDTVSWYQQALGQGPQFIFQYYEEEERQRGNFPDRFSGHQFPNYSSELNVNALLLGDSALYLCASSFPGSNIQYFGAGTRLSVL.

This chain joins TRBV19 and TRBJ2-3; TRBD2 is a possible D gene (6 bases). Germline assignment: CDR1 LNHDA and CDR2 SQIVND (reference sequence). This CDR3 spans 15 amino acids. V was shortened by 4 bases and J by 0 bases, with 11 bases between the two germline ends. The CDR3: CASSSMAGSTDTQYF. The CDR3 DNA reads TGTGCCAGTAGTAGTATGGCGGGAAGCACAGATACGCAGTATTTT.

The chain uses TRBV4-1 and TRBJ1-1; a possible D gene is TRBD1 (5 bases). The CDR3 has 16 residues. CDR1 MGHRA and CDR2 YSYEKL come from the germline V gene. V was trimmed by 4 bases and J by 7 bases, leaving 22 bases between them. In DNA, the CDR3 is TGCGCCAGCAGCCTCAGGGTCGGTCCCCTCAAAGATGAAGCTTTCTTT. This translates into CASSLRVGPLKDEAFF.

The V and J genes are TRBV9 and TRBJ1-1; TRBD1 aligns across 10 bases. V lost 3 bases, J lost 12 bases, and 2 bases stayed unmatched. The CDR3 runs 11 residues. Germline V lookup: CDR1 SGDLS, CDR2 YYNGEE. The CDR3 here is CASSGDRGPFF. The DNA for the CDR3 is TGTGCCAGCAGCGGGGACAGGGGACCTTTCTTT.

The chain's CDR3 is CASGRGIGGYTF. CDR3 DNA sequence: TGTGCCAGCGGGAGGGGTATAGGCGGCTACACCTTC. This sequence joins TRBV9 and TRBJ1-2, with D perhaps matching TRBD1 (5 bases). Trimming shortened V by 7 bases and J by 8 bases, and 15 bases separated the two germline ends. Germline loops: CDR1 SGDLS, CDR2 YYNGEE. The CDR3 is 12 amino acids.

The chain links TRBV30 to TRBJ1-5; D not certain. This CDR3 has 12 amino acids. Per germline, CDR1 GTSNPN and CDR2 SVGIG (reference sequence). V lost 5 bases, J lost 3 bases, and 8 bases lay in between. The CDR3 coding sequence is TGTGCCTGGGGGGTGGACAATCAGCCCCAGCATTTT. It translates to CAWGVDNQPQHF.

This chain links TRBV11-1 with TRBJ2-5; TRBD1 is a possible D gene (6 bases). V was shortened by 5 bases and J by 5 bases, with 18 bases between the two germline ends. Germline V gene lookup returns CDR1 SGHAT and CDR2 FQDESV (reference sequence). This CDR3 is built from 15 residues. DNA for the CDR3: TGTGCCAGCAGCACTGACAGGTCCCTTGGGGAGACCCAGTACTTC. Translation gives CASSTDRSLGETQYF.

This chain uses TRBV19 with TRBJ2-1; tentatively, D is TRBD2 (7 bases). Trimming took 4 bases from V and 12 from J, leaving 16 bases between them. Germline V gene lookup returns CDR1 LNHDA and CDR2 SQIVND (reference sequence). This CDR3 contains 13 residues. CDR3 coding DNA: TGTGCCAGTAGTACTCAGAGGGGGGGAGGGCAGTTCTTC. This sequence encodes CASSTQRGGGQFF. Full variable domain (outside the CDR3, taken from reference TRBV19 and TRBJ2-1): DGGITQSPKYLFRKEGQNVTLSCEQNLNHDAMYWYRQDPGQGLRLIYYSQIVNDFQKGDIAEGYSVSREKKESFPLTVTSAQKNPTAFYLCASSTQRGGGQFFGPGTRLTVL.

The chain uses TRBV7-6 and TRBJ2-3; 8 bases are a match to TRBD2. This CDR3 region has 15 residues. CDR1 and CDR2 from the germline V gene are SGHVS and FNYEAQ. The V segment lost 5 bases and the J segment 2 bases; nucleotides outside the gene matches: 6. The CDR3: CASSPSGSNTDTQYF. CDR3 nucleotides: TGTGCCAGCAGCCCCAGCGGGAGTAACACAGATACGCAGTATTTT.

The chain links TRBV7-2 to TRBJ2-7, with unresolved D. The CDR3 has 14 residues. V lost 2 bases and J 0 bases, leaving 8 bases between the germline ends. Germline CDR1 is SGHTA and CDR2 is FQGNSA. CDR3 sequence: CASSLRELSYEQYF. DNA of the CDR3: TGTGCCAGCAGCTTAAGGGAACTCTCCTACGAGCAGTACTTC.

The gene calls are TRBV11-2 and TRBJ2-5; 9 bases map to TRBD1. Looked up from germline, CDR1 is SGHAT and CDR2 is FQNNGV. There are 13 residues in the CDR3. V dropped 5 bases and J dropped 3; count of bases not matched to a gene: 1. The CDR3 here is CASSRDREETQYF. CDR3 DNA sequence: TGTGCCAGCAGCCGGGACAGGGAAGAGACCCAGTACTTC.

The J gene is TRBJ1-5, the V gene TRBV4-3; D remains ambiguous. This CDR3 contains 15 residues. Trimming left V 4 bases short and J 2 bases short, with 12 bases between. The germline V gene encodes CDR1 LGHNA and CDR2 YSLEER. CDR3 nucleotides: TGCGCCAGCAGCCTCCACTGGGAGGGCAATCAGCCCCAGCATTTT. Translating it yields CASSLHWEGNQPQHF.

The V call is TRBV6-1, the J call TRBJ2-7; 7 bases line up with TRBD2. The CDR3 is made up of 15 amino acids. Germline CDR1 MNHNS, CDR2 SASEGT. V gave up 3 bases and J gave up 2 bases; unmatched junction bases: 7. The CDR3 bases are TGTGCCAGCAGTGATGGGCTAGCGGCGACCTACGAGCAGTACTTC. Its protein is CASSDGLAATYEQYF.

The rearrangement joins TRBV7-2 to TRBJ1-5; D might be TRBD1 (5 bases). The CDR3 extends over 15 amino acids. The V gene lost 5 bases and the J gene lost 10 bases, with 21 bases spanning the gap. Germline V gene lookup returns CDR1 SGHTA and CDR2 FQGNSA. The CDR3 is CASSLIWGPGVPQHF. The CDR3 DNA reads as TGTGCCAGCAGCCTCATCTGGGGACCCGGGGTTCCCCAGCATTTT.

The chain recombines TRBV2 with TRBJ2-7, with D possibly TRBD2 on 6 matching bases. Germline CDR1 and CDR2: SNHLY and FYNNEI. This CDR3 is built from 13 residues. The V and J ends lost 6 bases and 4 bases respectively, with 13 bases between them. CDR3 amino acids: CASRSVGSYEQYF. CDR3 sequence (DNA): TGTGCCAGCAGATCGGTCGGGAGTTACGAGCAGTACTTC.

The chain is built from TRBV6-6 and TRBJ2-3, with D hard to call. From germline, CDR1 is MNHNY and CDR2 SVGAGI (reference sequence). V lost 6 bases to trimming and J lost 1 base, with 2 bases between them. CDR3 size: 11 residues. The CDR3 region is CASSRTDTQYF. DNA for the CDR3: TGTGCCAGCAGCCGCACAGATACGCAGTATTTT.

DNA for the CDR3: TGTGCCAGCAGTTCCGCTAGCGGGAGTAACGAGCAGTACTTC. Translation: CASSSASGSNEQYF. The chain is built from TRBV6-6 and TRBJ2-7, with TRBD2 matching 10 bases. The length of the CDR3 is 14 residues. The germline V gene encodes CDR1 MNHNY and CDR2 SVGAGI (reference sequence). With 4 bases clipped from V and 5 bases from J, the junction kept 5 bases outside the gene matches.